The rows below give T cell receptor beta chains drawn from one sample of a study of T-cell memory formation after mild COVID-19. Using its own MiXCR run on the 5' RACE reads, TCRdb lists one record per CDR3 protein. The sample has a few hundred thousand distinct CDR3 sequences; about a sixth are singletons. The material sequenced was PBMCs or a T cell subset sorted from them (not recorded which). Receptors were obtained from a man between 18 and 29 years old who had mild COVID-19 (a few samples of this study predate the infection). Cell type and time point are not known. Each CDR3 is given with its conserved first and last residue. The order of the fields is D gene, J gene, clone size, V gene, CDR3 protein, CDR3 DNA. D genes are given only for firm matches. Expanded clones get a size class; other rows say once, few or many, or leave the size out.

>TRBD1|TRBJ2-1|NA|TRBV20-1
CSAPGQVRFNEQFF
TGCAGTGCTCCCGGACAGGTTAGGTTCAATGAGCAGTTCTTC
>TRBD1|TRBJ2-5|NA|TRBV7-2
CASSLALDRGVGTQYF
TGTGCCAGCAGCTTAGCCCTAGACAGGGGGGTAGGGACCCAGTACTTC
>NA|TRBJ2-1|few|TRBV5-4
CASSFFSPDEQFF
TGTGCCAGCAGCTTTTTCTCTCCCGACGAGCAGTTCTTC
>NA|TRBJ1-2|many|TRBV18
CASSPESAYGYTF
TGTGCCAGCTCACCGGAATCAGCCTATGGCTACACCTTC
>NA|TRBJ1-2|NA|TRBV7-9
CASYGIYGYTF
TGTGCCAGCTACGGGATCTATGGCTACACCTTC
>NA|TRBJ2-1|many|TRBV12-3/TRBV12-4
CASGTSQNNEQFF
TGTGCCAGCGGGACCTCCCAAAACAATGAGCAGTTCTTC
>NA|TRBJ2-5|many|TRBV12-3/TRBV12-4
CASSLGGRGTTQYF
TGTGCCAGCAGTTTGGGGGGTAGGGGGACGACCCAGTACTTC
>NA|TRBJ2-1|NA|TRBV5-1
CASSLLEVTYNEQFF
TGCGCCAGCAGCTTGCTGGAGGTCACCTACAATGAGCAGTTCTTC
>NA|TRBJ1-1|NA|TRBV6-6
CASSKWTAGPGRDTEAFF
TGTGCCAGCAGTAAATGGACAGCGGGGCCGGGGAGAGACACTGAAGCTTTCTTT
>NA|TRBJ1-5|few|TRBV23-1
CASALPWGHSNQPQHF
TGCGCCTCAGCCCTACCGTGGGGGCATAGCAATCAGCCCCAGCATTTT
>NA|TRBJ2-3|few|TRBV5-1
CASSLHLEGITDTQYF
TGCGCCAGCAGCTTACATCTCGAGGGGATAACAGATACGCAGTATTTT
>NA|TRBJ1-2|few|TRBV4-1
CASSPSGLGAGEYGYTF
TGCGCCAGCAGCCCCTCGGGTCTAGGAGCGGGAGAATATGGCTACACCTTC
>NA|TRBJ1-2|NA|TRBV12-3/TRBV12-4
CASTTTYLGRGYTF
TGTGCCAGCACCACAACCTATCTGGGACGTGGCTACACCTTC
>TRBD2|TRBJ2-3|NA|TRBV11-2
CASSLEYQRGPRDTQYF
TGTGCCAGCAGCTTAGAATACCAGCGGGGCCCGAGAGATACGCAGTATTTT
>NA|TRBJ2-3|few|TRBV5-5
CASSLVTGSTDTQYF
TGTGCCAGCAGCTTGGTGACGGGGAGCACAGATACGCAGTATTTT
>NA|TRBJ2-4|NA|TRBV7-2
CASSFKGGDIQYF
TGTGCCAGCAGCTTCAAGGGCGGAGACATTCAGTACTTC
>NA|TRBJ2-7|NA|TRBV20-1
CSARVQGFSYEQYF
TGCAGTGCTAGAGTTCAGGGCTTTTCCTACGAGCAGTACTTC
>NA|TRBJ2-7|few|TRBV4-1
CASSQIGVREQYF
TGCGCCAGCAGCCAAATTGGGGTAAGAGAGCAGTACTTC
>NA|TRBJ2-5|few|TRBV20-1
CSAKGLTEYF
TGCAGTGCTAAGGGCCTTACCGAGTACTTC
>NA|TRBJ2-1|few|TRBV11-2
CASSLRQASYNEQFF
TGTGCCAGCAGCTTGAGACAGGCCTCCTACAATGAGCAGTTCTTC
>TRBD1|TRBJ2-2|few|TRBV24-1
CATSDLPTGGNTGELFF
TGTGCCACCAGTGATTTGCCGACAGGGGGGAACACCGGGGAGCTGTTTTTT
>NA|TRBJ1-4|many|TRBV29-1
CSVEDGDNEKLFF
TGCAGCGTTGAAGATGGCGACAATGAAAAACTGTTTTTT
>NA|TRBJ2-2|once|TRBV5-1
CASSLATVNTGELFF
TGCGCCAGCAGCTTGGCTACAGTGAACACCGGGGAGCTGTTTTTT
>TRBD2|TRBJ2-1|many|TRBV5-1
CASSRITSGGAGEQFF
TGCGCCAGCAGCCGGATTACTAGCGGGGGGGCTGGTGAGCAGTTCTTC
>TRBD2|TRBJ2-1|NA|TRBV10-2
CASSVAGGPGNEQFF
TGCGCCAGCAGTGTAGCGGGGGGGCCAGGCAATGAGCAGTTCTTC
>NA|TRBJ1-2|NA|TRBV7-3
CASSPKTGRGYTF
TGTGCCAGCAGCCCCAAGACAGGACGGGGCTACACCTTC
>TRBD1|TRBJ1-2|few|TRBV5-1
CASSWRQGDGYTF
TGCGCCAGCTCCTGGCGGCAGGGGGATGGCTACACCTTC
>NA|TRBJ2-5|NA|TRBV7-6
CASSALEGGQETQYF
TGTGCCAGCAGCGCCCTAGAGGGGGGCCAAGAGACCCAGTACTTC